This TCR beta chain was documented in a study of T cells in Graves' hyperthyroidism and ophthalmopathy. Germline-derived CDR1 and CDR2 are SGHDT and YYEEEE. The V gene end was trimmed by 7 bases and the J gene end by 1 base; junction bases not matched to a gene: 14. The CDR3 contains 17 residues. The investigators amplified TCR beta CDR3 regions from RNA transcripts. Researchers ran a first-round RT-PCR on the TCR CDR3 using the HTBI primer set. TCRdb used MiXCR to reprocess the multiplex PCR reads, holding one entry per CDR3 protein. The sample shows a few hundred thousand distinct CDR3 sequences, more than 14% of them seen only once. About this clonotype itself: Its antigen remains unknown.

General observations from the study: Ophthalmopathy got predicted by the model a median approximately 6.4 months before its onset.

Clinicians diagnosed patients from clinical symptoms, serum thyroxine and TRAb, thyroid ultrasound and orbital computed tomography. Material for sequencing was blood. The TCR sequence derives from a woman in her 30s with Graves' ophthalmopathy. The rearrangement links TRBV5-6 to TRBJ1-2, with TRBD1 matching over 9 bases. The DNA for the CDR3 is TGTGCCAGCCTGGGACAGGGACCGACAGTTAATAACTATGGCTACACCTTC. It is translated as CASLGQGPTVNNYGYTF.